The 29 T cell receptor beta chains presented below share a single source sample, sequenced in a study of blood T cell repertoires in COVID-19. Sequencing was performed with immunoSEQ multiplex PCR; in TCRdb, only in-frame clones are kept and a portion is missing. The sample has a few hundred thousand clones; 84% are singletons. The source material was peripheral blood. These receptors were obtained from a woman aged 60-70 years with acute or convalescent COVID-19.

V gene TRBV9 combines with J gene TRBJ2-3; maybe TRBD2 (5 bases). Germline V lookup: CDR1 SGDLS, CDR2 YYNGEE. This CDR3 has 14 amino acids. Trimming shortened V by 0 bases and J by 4 bases, and 9 bases separated the two germline ends. The CDR3 spells CASSVVAGSDTQYF. DNA of the CDR3: TGTGCCAGCAGCGTAGTGGCGGGCTCAGATACGCAGTATTTT.

CDR3 residues: CASSLGTSVDIQYF. For the CDR3, the DNA is TGCGCCAGCAGCTTGGGGACTAGTGTCGACATTCAGTACTTC. The chain uses TRBV5-1 and TRBJ2-4, with TRBD2 identical over 7 bases. In germline, CDR1 is SGHRS, CDR2 YFSETQ. The J segment lost 8 bases and the V segment lost 0 bases, leaving 5 bases of the junction unmatched. This CDR3 has 14 residues.

The rearrangement joins TRBV7-9 to TRBJ2-3, with D possibly matching TRBD2 (6 bases). Germline V CDR1 and CDR2: SEHNR, FQNEAQ (reference sequence). The CDR3 totals 14 residues. V lost 8 bases and J 0 bases, leaving 12 bases between the germline ends. The CDR3 nucleotides read TGTGCCAGCTTTGGGCGGGGAAGCACAGATACGCAGTATTTT. Amino acid sequence: CASFGRGSTDTQYF.

V gene TRBV5-1 combines with J gene TRBJ2-2; TRBD1 aligns across 11 bases. The CDR3 is made up of 16 amino acids. Germline values: CDR1 SGHRS, CDR2 YFSETQ. Unmatched junction bases numbered 3, after V lost 3 bases and J lost 2 bases. The CDR3 loop reads CASSWTGGLNTGELFF. The CDR3 DNA sequence: TGCGCCAGCAGCTGGACAGGGGGCCTTAACACCGGGGAGCTGTTTTTT.

The chain carries TRBV3-1 (or the pseudogene TRBV3-2) and TRBJ2-3; possible D gene TRBD1, 6 bases. V lost 1 base to trimming and J lost 4 bases, with 15 bases between them. CDR3 size: 16 residues. Germline V gene data show CDR1 as LGHDT and CDR2 as YNNKEL (reference sequence). In DNA form, the CDR3 reads TGTGCCAGCAGCCAAGGAGAGACAGGTTACGCAGATACGCAGTATTTT. Encoded protein: CASSQGETGYADTQYF.

The chain couples TRBV5-4 to TRBJ1-5; 7 nucleotides agree with TRBD1. Per the germline V gene, CDR1 is SGHNT and CDR2 is YYREEE (reference sequence). The ends lost 0 bases at V and 3 bases at J; junction bases unmatched: 3. CDR3 length equals 15 residues. CDR3 nucleotides: TGTGCCAGCAGCTTGGCCGGGACAGACAATCAGCCCCAGCATTTT. Protein sequence: CASSLAGTDNQPQHF.

This rearrangement joins TRBV12-3 or TRBV12-4 to TRBJ1-1; D call uncertain. Trimming stripped 7 bases from V and 1 base from J, with 10 bases between. The CDR3 spans 13 residues. CDR3 region: CASNRGTNTEAFF. The DNA for the CDR3 is TGTGCCAGCAACCGAGGAACGAACACTGAAGCTTTCTTT.

The CDR3 sequence is CASTGTPIPKNIQYF. In DNA form, the CDR3 reads TGTGCCAGTACCGGGACTCCAATTCCCAAAAACATTCAGTACTTC. This chain connects TRBV2 to TRBJ2-4; the D gene is possibly TRBD2 (6 bases). Germline CDR1 reads SNHLY; CDR2 reads FYNNEI. Trimming removed 9 bases from V and 2 bases from J, with 17 bases in between. The length of the CDR3 is 15 residues.

This clone was detected a few times. This rearrangement joins TRBV30 to TRBJ2-7, with 10 bases aligning to TRBD1. The germline gives CDR1 GTSNPN, CDR2 SVGIG (reference sequence). Trimming cost V 4 bases and J 6 bases; bases outside gene matches: 12. The CDR3 sequence is 15 residues long. The CDR3 loop reads CAWKGQGTPLREQYF. The DNA for the CDR3 is TGTGCCTGGAAGGGACAGGGGACCCCCTTACGCGAGCAGTACTTC.

The CDR3 sequence: CASSLVGAKKETQYF. In DNA form, the CDR3 reads TGCGCCAGCAGCCTCGTAGGGGCGAAAAAAGAGACCCAGTACTTC. The genes are TRBV5-1 and TRBJ2-5, with D tentatively TRBD1 (5 bases). Germline V gene sequence: CDR1 SGHRS, CDR2 YFSETQ. V lost 4 bases and J 3 bases, leaving 16 bases between the germline ends. This CDR3 region has 15 residues.

CDR3 bases: TGTGCCAGCAGCCAAGGGCCCTTGGCGGGTAGCACAGATACGCAGTATTTT. Translation gives CASSQGPLAGSTDTQYF. The V and J genes are TRBV3-1 (or the pseudogene TRBV3-2) and TRBJ2-3; possibly TRBD2 for D (5 bases). The CDR3 contains 17 residues. V was shortened by 1 base and J by 0 bases, with 14 bases between the two germline ends. The germline V gene has CDR1 LGHDT and CDR2 YNNKEL (reference sequence).

This clone appeared a single time. CDR3 protein: CSASDAGGLPDTQYF. The DNA for the CDR3 is TGCAGTGCTAGTGACGCGGGGGGGCTTCCAGATACGCAGTATTTT. The chain recombines TRBV20-1 with TRBJ2-3; 9 nucleotides align to TRBD2. With V trimmed by 3 bases and J by 4 bases, 8 bases remained unmatched. Germline V lookup: CDR1 DFQATT, CDR2 SNEGSKA (reference sequence). This CDR3 is built from 15 residues.

This clone has just one count. The chain uses TRBV12-3 or TRBV12-4 and TRBJ2-1; TRBD2 aligns across 8 bases. The CDR3 is 13 residues long. Trimming at V came to 6 bases and at J to 8 bases, leaving 6 bases not matched to a gene. CDR3 DNA: TGTGCCAGCAGGCCGCGGGGGGCCGATGAGCAGTTCTTC. Protein product: CASRPRGADEQFF.

This clone appeared a single time. The rearrangement links TRBV3-1 (or the pseudogene TRBV3-2) to TRBJ2-3; 12 bases are a match to TRBD1. V was clipped by 4 bases and J by 4 bases; unmatched bases: 6. Germline V gene lookup returns CDR1 LGHDT and CDR2 YNNKEL (reference sequence). CDR3 length: 16 residues. For the CDR3, the DNA is TGTGCCAGCAGCCTTTCCGGGACAGGGGGCGCAGATACGCAGTATTTT. This codes for CASSLSGTGGADTQYF.

J is TRBJ1-6 and V is TRBV5-6, with D possibly matching TRBD1 (5 bases). The germline CDR1 and CDR2 sequences are SGHDT and YYEEEE. Trimming removed 3 bases from V and 5 bases from J, with 9 bases in between. This CDR3 has 14 residues. The CDR3, as DNA: TGTGCCAGCAGCTCCAGGACAAATAATTCACCCCTCCACTTT. It is translated as CASSSRTNNSPLHF.

The V call is TRBV6-5, the J call TRBJ1-3; D unresolved. CDR1 MNHEY and CDR2 SVGAGI come from the germline V gene. Trimming took off 5 bases at V and 0 bases at J, with 8 bases between the two ends. This CDR3 comprises 14 residues. The CDR3 DNA sequence: TGTGCCAGCAGTCAAACAGACTCTGGAAACACCATATATTTT. This codes for CASSQTDSGNTIYF.

This clone was seen a single time. V gene TRBV10-1 combines with J gene TRBJ2-1; 12 bases align to TRBD2. V trimming: 4 bases; J trimming: 0 bases; junction bases outside the gene matches: 16. The CDR3 has 21 amino acids. Per germline, CDR1 WNHNN and CDR2 SYGVQD (reference sequence). The CDR3 bases are TGCGCCAGCAGTGCTAGTAGCGGGACTAGCGGGCATAGAAGCTCCTACAATGAGCAGTTCTTC. Translation: CASSASSGTSGHRSSYNEQFF.

This chain links TRBV5-1 with TRBJ2-1; 8 bases map to TRBD2. The CDR3 loop spans 15 amino acids. The V and J ends lost 0 bases and 7 bases, in that order; junction bases with no gene match: 6. The germline V gene has CDR1 SGHRS and CDR2 YFSETQ. CDR3 residues: CASSLDTGGRNEQFF. The CDR3 nucleotides read TGCGCCAGCAGCTTGGACACGGGGGGGCGAAATGAGCAGTTCTTC.

There are a few counts of this clone. The rearrangement joins TRBV7-9 to TRBJ1-4; D perhaps matches TRBD1 (5 bases). The CDR3 spans 16 residues. The germline V gene encodes CDR1 SEHNR and CDR2 FQNEAQ (reference sequence). V was clipped by 5 bases and J by 0 bases, with 13 bases between them. CDR3 sequence reads: CASSAGQLTTNEKLFF. CDR3 bases: TGTGCCAGCAGCGCTGGACAACTTACAACTAATGAAAAACTGTTTTTT.

This clone was counted a single time. The rearrangement links TRBV7-2 to TRBJ2-7; tentative D call: TRBD2 (6 bases). V was clipped by 0 bases and J by 4 bases, with 7 bases between them. The germline V gene encodes CDR1 SGHTA and CDR2 FQGNSA. This CDR3 is 13 amino acids long. Here the CDR3 DNA reads TGTGCCAGCAGCTTAGCTGGGAGGTACGAGCAGTACTTC. Protein sequence: CASSLAGRYEQYF.

As regards this clone: Other DNA sequences from this sample encode an identical CDR3 as well. V is TRBV7-8 and J is TRBJ1-1; 9 bases are shared with TRBD1. Germline CDR1 reads SGHVS; CDR2 reads FQNEAQ. V lost 5 bases to trimming and J lost 6 bases; unmatched junction nucleotides: 4. This CDR3 is built from 13 residues. The CDR3 protein is CASSPDRGAEAFF. CDR3 bases: TGTGCCAGCAGCCCCGACAGGGGGGCTGAAGCTTTCTTT.

Regarding this clone: The same CDR3 also results from other DNA sequences found in this sample. The chain combines TRBV12-3 or TRBV12-4 with TRBJ1-2; TRBD1 is a possible D gene (5 bases). The CDR3 covers 13 residues. V lost 5 bases and J 2 bases, leaving 9 bases between the germline ends. The CDR3 nucleotides are TGTGCCAGCAGTCATGACAGAAACTATGGCTACACCTTC. Its translation: CASSHDRNYGYTF.

Only a few counts were recorded for this clone. V gene TRBV5-6 combines with J gene TRBJ1-2, with TRBD1 matching 7 bases. The CDR3 loop spans 14 amino acids. The V and J ends lost 0 bases and 8 bases, in that order; junction bases with no gene match: 7. CDR1 is SGHDT, CDR2 YYEEEE, per germline. Here the CDR3 DNA reads TGTGCCAGCAGCTTGGAAGGCAGGGGGGAAGGCTACACCTTC. Translating gives CASSLEGRGEGYTF.

Details on this clone: Relative to the germline gene, one junction end is altered; a read error may explain this. The V call is TRBV5-1, the J call TRBJ1-4, with D tentatively TRBD1 (5 bases). The germline gives CDR1 SGHRS, CDR2 YFSETQ. The CDR3 is 15 amino acids. The CDR3 is CASSWGDQPNEKLFF. DNA for the CDR3: TGCGCCAGCAGCTGGGGGGATCAGCCTAACGAAAAACTGTTTTTT.

V is TRBV27 and J is TRBJ1-1; 9 bases line up with TRBD1. The CDR3 totals 13 residues. V lost 8 bases, J lost 4 bases, and 5 bases stayed unmatched. Germline values: CDR1 MNHEY, CDR2 SMNVEV (reference sequence). The CDR3: CASGWTGATEAFF. DNA of the CDR3: TGTGCCAGCGGTTGGACAGGGGCCACTGAAGCTTTCTTT.

The chain employs TRBV19 and TRBJ2-7; D call uncertain. Germline CDR1 and CDR2: LNHDA and SQIVND (reference sequence). The CDR3 loop spans 14 amino acids. V shed 4 bases and J shed 2 bases, with 12 bases lying between them. The CDR3 coding sequence is TGTGCCAGTAGTAAACACACCAACGCCTACGAGCAGTACTTC. This sequence encodes CASSKHTNAYEQYF.

The chain combines TRBV7-6 with TRBJ1-6; D is unresolved. CDR1 is SGHVS, CDR2 FNYEAQ, per germline. Trimming cost V 1 base and J 9 bases, with 13 bases left between them. This CDR3 contains 15 residues. CDR3 coding DNA: TGTGCCAGCAGCTTAGAGGCCGAGGGCTTTTCACCCCTCCACTTT. Translating it yields CASSLEAEGFSPLHF.

The chain has TRBV6-5 and TRBJ2-3, with TRBD1 as a possible D gene (5 bases). CDR3 length equals 15 residues. The germline V gene has CDR1 MNHEY and CDR2 SVGAGI. The V end was cut by 3 bases, the J end by 7 bases, with 17 bases between. CDR3 in DNA: TGTGCCAGCAGTTATGGAGTGGGGCTCTCATATACGCAGTATTTT. Translating it yields CASSYGVGLSYTQYF.

The chain uses TRBV11-1 and TRBJ1-2; D is unclear. V gave up 1 base and J gave up 5 bases, with 5 bases separating them. The CDR3 loop spans 12 amino acids. Germline V lookup: CDR1 SGHAT, CDR2 FQDESV (reference sequence). CDR3 bases: TGTGCCAGCAGCTTAGGAGGGTATGGCTACACCTTC. Amino acids: CASSLGGYGYTF.